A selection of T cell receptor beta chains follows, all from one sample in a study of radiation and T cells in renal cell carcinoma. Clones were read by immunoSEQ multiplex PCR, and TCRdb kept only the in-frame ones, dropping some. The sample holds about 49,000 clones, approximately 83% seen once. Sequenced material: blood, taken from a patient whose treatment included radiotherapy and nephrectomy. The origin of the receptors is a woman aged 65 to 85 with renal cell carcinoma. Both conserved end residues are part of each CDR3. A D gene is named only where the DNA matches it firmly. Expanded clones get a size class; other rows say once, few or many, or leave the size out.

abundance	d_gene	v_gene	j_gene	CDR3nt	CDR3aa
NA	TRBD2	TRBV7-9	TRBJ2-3	TGTGCCAGCACCGACTTAGTCCAGCGGGAGTCAGATACGCAGTATTTT	CASTDLVQRESDTQYF
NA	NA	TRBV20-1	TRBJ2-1	TGCAGTGCTAGAGATGCGTATGAGCAGTTCTTC	CSARDAYEQFF
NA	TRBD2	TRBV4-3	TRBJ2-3	TGCGCCAGCAGCCAAGATTTGGCTAGCGGGAGGGCGGCGGCAGATACGCAGTATTTT	CASSQDLASGRAAADTQYF
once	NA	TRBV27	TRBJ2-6	TGTGCCAGCAGTTCAAGGACGGTGGGGGGGGCCAACGTCCTGACTTTC	CASSSRTVGGANVLTF
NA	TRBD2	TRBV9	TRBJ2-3	TGTGCCAGCAGCCCGGGGGGGGGCCCAGGCACAGATACGCAGTATTTT	CASSPGGGPGTDTQYF
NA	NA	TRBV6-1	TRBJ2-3	TGTGCCAGCAGTGATTGGGCCGGTAGCACAGATACGCAGTATTTT	CASSDWAGSTDTQYF
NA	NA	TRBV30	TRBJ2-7	TGTGCCACGAGGCGGGGCGTAGGAGGGGAGCAGTACTTC	CATRRGVGGEQYF
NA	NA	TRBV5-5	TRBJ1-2	TGTGCCAGCAGCTTGGCCGCGGGGGATAGCTATGGCTACACCTTC	CASSLAAGDSYGYTF
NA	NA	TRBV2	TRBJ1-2	TGTGCCAGCACAAGGACAGAGATCTATGGCTACACCTTC	CASTRTEIYGYTF
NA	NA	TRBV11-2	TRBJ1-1	TGTGCCAGCAGCTTAGCGGGACTGCGAGCTGAAGCTTTCTTT	CASSLAGLRAEAFF
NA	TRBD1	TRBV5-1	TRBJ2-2	TGCGCCAGCAGCCTTCGCGGGACAGGGGTTCTAATGCTTAGCACCGGGGAGCTGTTTTTT	CASSLRGTGVLMLSTGELFF
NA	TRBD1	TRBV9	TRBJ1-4	TGTGCCAGCAGCGTTTCAGGGGGCGAGGCTGAAAAACTGTTTTTT	CASSVSGGEAEKLFF
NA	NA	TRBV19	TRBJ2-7	TGTGCCAGTAGGGGGGCGGGAACCTACGAGCAGTACTTC	CASRGAGTYEQYF
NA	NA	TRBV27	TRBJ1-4	TGTGCCAGCAAGTCTGGACAGAGTAGTGAAAAACTGTTTTTT	CASKSGQSSEKLFF
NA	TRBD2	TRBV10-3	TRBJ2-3	TGTGCCATCAGTGGACGCCCCGGACTAGCGGGGGGGGAGGCAGATACGCAGTATTTT	CAISGRPGLAGGEADTQYF
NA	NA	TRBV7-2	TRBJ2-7	TGTGCCAGCAGCTTAAGCCGGGACTGGACCTACGAGCAGTACTTC	CASSLSRDWTYEQYF
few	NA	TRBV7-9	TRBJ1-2	TGTGCCAGCAGCTTAGAGCAGGGCCCCTATGGCTACACCTTC	CASSLEQGPYGYTF
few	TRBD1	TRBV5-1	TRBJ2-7	TGCGCCAGCAGCCCGGACAGGGGACGCTACGAGCAGTACTTC	CASSPDRGRYEQYF
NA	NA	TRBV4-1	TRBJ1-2	TGCGCCAGCAGCCACTCGGAGGGTGAAAGGGGCTACACCTTC	CASSHSEGERGYTF
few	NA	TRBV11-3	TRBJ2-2	TGTGCCAGCAGCTTAGGCCCGGGCGGGGAGCTGTTTTTT	CASSLGPGGELFF
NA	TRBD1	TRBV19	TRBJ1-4	TGTGCCAGTAGTGGACAGGCGGCGGGTAATGAAAAACTGTTTTTT	CASSGQAAGNEKLFF
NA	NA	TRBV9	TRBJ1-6	TGTGCCAGCAGCGTAGGGGGAGGGTATGGTTCACCCCTCCACTTT	CASSVGGGYGSPLHF
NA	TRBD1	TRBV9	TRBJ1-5	TGTGCCAGCAGCGTAGGACAGGGACGCAATCAGCCCCAGCATTTT	CASSVGQGRNQPQHF
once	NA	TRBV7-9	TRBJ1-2	TGTGCCAGCAGCTTAGAGGCAGGAGCCTATGGCTACACCTTC	CASSLEAGAYGYTF